The 16 T cell receptor beta chains below come from one sample, sequenced in a study of blood T cell repertoires in COVID-19. Generated by immunoSEQ multiplex PCR, the TCRdb table keeps only in-frame clones and is missing some. The sample includes approximately 110,000 clones, roughly 84% of them seen just once. Specimen: peripheral blood. The receptors stem from a human donor in a cohort sampled during active COVID-19.

The chain carries TRBV7-2 and TRBJ2-1, with 9 bases fitting TRBD1. The CDR3 has 15 residues. Germline trimming cut 5 bases from V and 6 bases from J; bases unmatched to any gene: 8. Germline lookup yields CDR1 SGHTA and CDR2 FQGNSA. The DNA for the CDR3 is TGTGCCAGCAGCCCGGACAGGGGCTTTCCCAATGAGCAGTTCTTC. It yields the protein CASSPDRGFPNEQFF.

The chain is built from TRBV4-1 and TRBJ2-1; TRBD2 agrees at 10 bases. V gave up 4 bases and J gave up 10 bases; unmatched junction bases: 10. Looked up from germline, CDR1 is MGHRA and CDR2 is YSYEKL. The CDR3 loop spans 15 amino acids. The CDR3 sequence: CASSLQASGSREQFF. The CDR3 bases are TGCGCCAGCAGCCTGCAGGCTAGCGGGAGTCGGGAGCAGTTCTTC.

The chain combines TRBV28 with TRBJ1-2, with D possibly TRBD1 on 6 matching bases. The CDR3 extends over 15 amino acids. From germline, CDR1 is MDHEN and CDR2 SYDVKM. The V end lost 5 bases, the J end lost 0 bases, and 13 bases lay between the germline ends. CDR3 bases: TGTGCCAGCAGTATAGAGGGGGTTTCTAACTATGGCTACACCTTC. This translates into CASSIEGVSNYGYTF.

The CDR3 DNA reads TGTGCCACCCAGTTGGCCCCCACTGAAGCTTTCTTT. This gives the protein CATQLAPTEAFF. The rearrangement uses TRBV6-5 and TRBJ1-1; D uncertain. The V end was cut by 10 bases, the J end by 4 bases, with 13 bases between. The germline V gene has CDR1 MNHEY and CDR2 SVGAGI. The CDR3 is made up of 12 amino acids.

Concerning this clone itself: Other DNA sequences of this sample code for an identical CDR3. The chain combines TRBV7-9 with TRBJ2-3; D is ambiguous. The CDR3 loop spans 11 amino acids. CDR1 and CDR2 (germline): SEHNR, FQNEAQ (reference sequence). Trimming removed 3 bases from V and 6 bases from J, with 4 bases in between. CDR3 DNA: TGTGCCAGCAGCTTCTCCGATACGCAGTATTTT. As protein: CASSFSDTQYF.

The chain has TRBV5-4 and TRBJ2-5; D gene ambiguous. V gave up 0 bases and J gave up 1 base, with 7 bases separating them. The CDR3 is 14 amino acids. CDR1 is SGHNT, CDR2 YYREEE, per germline (reference sequence). The CDR3 is CASSLGTSQETQYF. CDR3 nucleotide sequence: TGTGCCAGCAGCTTGGGAACCAGCCAAGAGACCCAGTACTTC.

The genes are TRBV28 and TRBJ2-7, with 11 nucleotides matching TRBD1. The V gene end was trimmed by 8 bases and the J gene end by 2 bases; junction bases not matched to a gene: 14. The CDR3 is 17 amino acids. CDR1 and CDR2 (germline): MDHEN, SYDVKM. In nucleotides, the CDR3 is TGTGCCAGCCCACCGATGGGACAGGGGGTCGATACCTACGAGCAGTACTTC. It specifies CASPPMGQGVDTYEQYF.

This clone was recorded once. The chain recombines TRBV10-3 with TRBJ1-4; TRBD1 is a possible D gene (6 bases). The V gene lost 7 bases and the J gene lost 4 bases, with 13 bases spanning the gap. This CDR3 is 14 amino acids long. The germline CDR1 and CDR2 sequences are ENHRY and SYGVKD. This chain's CDR3 is CAIKQTGLNEKLFF. The CDR3 DNA reads as TGTGCCATCAAACAGACAGGTCTTAATGAAAAACTGTTTTTT.

CDR3 residues: CASSIAGQETQYF. The DNA for the CDR3 is TGTGCCAGTAGTATAGCAGGTCAAGAGACCCAGTACTTC. The chain employs TRBV19 and TRBJ2-5; D is ambiguous. The CDR3 has 13 amino acids. The V gene lost 1 base and the J gene lost 2 bases, with 5 bases spanning the gap. Germline CDR1 and CDR2: LNHDA and SQIVND (reference sequence).

The gene calls are TRBV12-5 and TRBJ2-1, with TRBD2 as a possible D gene (6 bases). The CDR3 totals 11 residues. Looked up from germline, CDR1 is LGHNT and CDR2 is FRNRAP. The V gene lost 4 bases and the J gene lost 14 bases, with 12 bases spanning the gap. CDR3 sequence reads: CASGSGLVKFF. CDR3 in DNA: TGTGCTAGTGGTTCGGGACTGGTGAAGTTCTTC. The variable domain in full, completed from reference TRBV12-5 and TRBJ2-1, reads DARVTQTPRHKVTEMGQEVTMRCQPILGHNTVFWYRQTMMQGLELLAYFRNRAPLDDSGMPKDRFSAEMPDATLATLKIQPSEPRDSAVYFCASGSGLVKFFGPGTRLTVL.

V is TRBV2 and J is TRBJ1-2; 7 bases are shared with TRBD1. This CDR3 contains 15 residues. Trimming cost V 5 bases and J 4 bases; bases outside gene matches: 10. Germline V gene sequence: CDR1 SNHLY, CDR2 FYNNEI. CDR3 sequence reads: CASSLDRPVAYGYTF. The CDR3 region has the DNA TGTGCCAGCAGTCTGGACAGGCCGGTGGCCTATGGCTACACCTTC.

This chain connects TRBV30 to TRBJ1-1; D is undetermined. The V gene's germline CDR1 is GTSNPN and CDR2 SVGIG (reference sequence). The CDR3 loop spans 13 amino acids. The V end was cut by 0 bases, the J end by 0 bases, with 5 bases between. CDR3 in DNA: TGTGCCTGGAGTGTACAGCTGAACACTGAAGCTTTCTTT. Its protein is CAWSVQLNTEAFF.

V is TRBV23-1 and J is TRBJ2-1; D is undetermined. TRBV23-1 is an ORF; its function is uncertain. The CDR3 length is 13 residues. Trimming took 6 bases from V and 5 from J, leaving 11 bases between them. The CDR3 loop is CASSQRMDNEQFF. CDR3 bases: TGCGCCAGCAGCCAGAGGATGGACAATGAGCAGTTCTTC.

The rearrangement links TRBV24-1 to TRBJ2-3; 7 bases are a match to TRBD1. V gave up 2 bases and J gave up 5 bases; unmatched junction bases: 15. The V gene's germline CDR1 is KGHDR and CDR2 SFDVKD. This CDR3 is built from 18 residues. The CDR3 loop is CATSDSSWTGEARDTQYF. Written as DNA, the CDR3 is TGTGCCACCAGTGATTCCTCCTGGACAGGAGAAGCCCGAGATACGCAGTATTTT.

The CDR3 coding sequence is TGTGCCAGCGCCCCGCAGGGTAACCAAGAGACCCAGTACTTC. It is translated as CASAPQGNQETQYF. V and J are TRBV3-1 (or the pseudogene TRBV3-2) and TRBJ2-5; weak D call: TRBD1 (5 bases). CDR1 LGHDT and CDR2 YNNKEL come from the germline V gene (reference sequence). The CDR3 spans 14 residues. Trimming stripped 8 bases from V and 0 bases from J, with 13 bases between.

The chain employs TRBV30 and TRBJ1-4, with a tentative D call TRBD1 (6 bases). This CDR3 comprises 15 residues. Germline values: CDR1 GTSNPN, CDR2 SVGIG (reference sequence). Deletions cut 1 base from V and 3 bases from J, with 12 bases between. The CDR3 nucleotides are TGTGCCTGGAGTGAAATGGCAGGGGCTAATGAAAAACTGTTTTTT. It codes for CAWSEMAGANEKLFF. The complete variable domain, with remaining parts taken from reference TRBV30 and TRBJ1-4, reads SQTIHQWPATLVQPVGSPLSLECTVEGTSNPNLYWYRQAAGRGLQLLFYSVGIGQISSEVPQNLSASRPQDRQFILSSKKLLLSDSGFYLCAWSEMAGANEKLFFGSGTQLSVL.